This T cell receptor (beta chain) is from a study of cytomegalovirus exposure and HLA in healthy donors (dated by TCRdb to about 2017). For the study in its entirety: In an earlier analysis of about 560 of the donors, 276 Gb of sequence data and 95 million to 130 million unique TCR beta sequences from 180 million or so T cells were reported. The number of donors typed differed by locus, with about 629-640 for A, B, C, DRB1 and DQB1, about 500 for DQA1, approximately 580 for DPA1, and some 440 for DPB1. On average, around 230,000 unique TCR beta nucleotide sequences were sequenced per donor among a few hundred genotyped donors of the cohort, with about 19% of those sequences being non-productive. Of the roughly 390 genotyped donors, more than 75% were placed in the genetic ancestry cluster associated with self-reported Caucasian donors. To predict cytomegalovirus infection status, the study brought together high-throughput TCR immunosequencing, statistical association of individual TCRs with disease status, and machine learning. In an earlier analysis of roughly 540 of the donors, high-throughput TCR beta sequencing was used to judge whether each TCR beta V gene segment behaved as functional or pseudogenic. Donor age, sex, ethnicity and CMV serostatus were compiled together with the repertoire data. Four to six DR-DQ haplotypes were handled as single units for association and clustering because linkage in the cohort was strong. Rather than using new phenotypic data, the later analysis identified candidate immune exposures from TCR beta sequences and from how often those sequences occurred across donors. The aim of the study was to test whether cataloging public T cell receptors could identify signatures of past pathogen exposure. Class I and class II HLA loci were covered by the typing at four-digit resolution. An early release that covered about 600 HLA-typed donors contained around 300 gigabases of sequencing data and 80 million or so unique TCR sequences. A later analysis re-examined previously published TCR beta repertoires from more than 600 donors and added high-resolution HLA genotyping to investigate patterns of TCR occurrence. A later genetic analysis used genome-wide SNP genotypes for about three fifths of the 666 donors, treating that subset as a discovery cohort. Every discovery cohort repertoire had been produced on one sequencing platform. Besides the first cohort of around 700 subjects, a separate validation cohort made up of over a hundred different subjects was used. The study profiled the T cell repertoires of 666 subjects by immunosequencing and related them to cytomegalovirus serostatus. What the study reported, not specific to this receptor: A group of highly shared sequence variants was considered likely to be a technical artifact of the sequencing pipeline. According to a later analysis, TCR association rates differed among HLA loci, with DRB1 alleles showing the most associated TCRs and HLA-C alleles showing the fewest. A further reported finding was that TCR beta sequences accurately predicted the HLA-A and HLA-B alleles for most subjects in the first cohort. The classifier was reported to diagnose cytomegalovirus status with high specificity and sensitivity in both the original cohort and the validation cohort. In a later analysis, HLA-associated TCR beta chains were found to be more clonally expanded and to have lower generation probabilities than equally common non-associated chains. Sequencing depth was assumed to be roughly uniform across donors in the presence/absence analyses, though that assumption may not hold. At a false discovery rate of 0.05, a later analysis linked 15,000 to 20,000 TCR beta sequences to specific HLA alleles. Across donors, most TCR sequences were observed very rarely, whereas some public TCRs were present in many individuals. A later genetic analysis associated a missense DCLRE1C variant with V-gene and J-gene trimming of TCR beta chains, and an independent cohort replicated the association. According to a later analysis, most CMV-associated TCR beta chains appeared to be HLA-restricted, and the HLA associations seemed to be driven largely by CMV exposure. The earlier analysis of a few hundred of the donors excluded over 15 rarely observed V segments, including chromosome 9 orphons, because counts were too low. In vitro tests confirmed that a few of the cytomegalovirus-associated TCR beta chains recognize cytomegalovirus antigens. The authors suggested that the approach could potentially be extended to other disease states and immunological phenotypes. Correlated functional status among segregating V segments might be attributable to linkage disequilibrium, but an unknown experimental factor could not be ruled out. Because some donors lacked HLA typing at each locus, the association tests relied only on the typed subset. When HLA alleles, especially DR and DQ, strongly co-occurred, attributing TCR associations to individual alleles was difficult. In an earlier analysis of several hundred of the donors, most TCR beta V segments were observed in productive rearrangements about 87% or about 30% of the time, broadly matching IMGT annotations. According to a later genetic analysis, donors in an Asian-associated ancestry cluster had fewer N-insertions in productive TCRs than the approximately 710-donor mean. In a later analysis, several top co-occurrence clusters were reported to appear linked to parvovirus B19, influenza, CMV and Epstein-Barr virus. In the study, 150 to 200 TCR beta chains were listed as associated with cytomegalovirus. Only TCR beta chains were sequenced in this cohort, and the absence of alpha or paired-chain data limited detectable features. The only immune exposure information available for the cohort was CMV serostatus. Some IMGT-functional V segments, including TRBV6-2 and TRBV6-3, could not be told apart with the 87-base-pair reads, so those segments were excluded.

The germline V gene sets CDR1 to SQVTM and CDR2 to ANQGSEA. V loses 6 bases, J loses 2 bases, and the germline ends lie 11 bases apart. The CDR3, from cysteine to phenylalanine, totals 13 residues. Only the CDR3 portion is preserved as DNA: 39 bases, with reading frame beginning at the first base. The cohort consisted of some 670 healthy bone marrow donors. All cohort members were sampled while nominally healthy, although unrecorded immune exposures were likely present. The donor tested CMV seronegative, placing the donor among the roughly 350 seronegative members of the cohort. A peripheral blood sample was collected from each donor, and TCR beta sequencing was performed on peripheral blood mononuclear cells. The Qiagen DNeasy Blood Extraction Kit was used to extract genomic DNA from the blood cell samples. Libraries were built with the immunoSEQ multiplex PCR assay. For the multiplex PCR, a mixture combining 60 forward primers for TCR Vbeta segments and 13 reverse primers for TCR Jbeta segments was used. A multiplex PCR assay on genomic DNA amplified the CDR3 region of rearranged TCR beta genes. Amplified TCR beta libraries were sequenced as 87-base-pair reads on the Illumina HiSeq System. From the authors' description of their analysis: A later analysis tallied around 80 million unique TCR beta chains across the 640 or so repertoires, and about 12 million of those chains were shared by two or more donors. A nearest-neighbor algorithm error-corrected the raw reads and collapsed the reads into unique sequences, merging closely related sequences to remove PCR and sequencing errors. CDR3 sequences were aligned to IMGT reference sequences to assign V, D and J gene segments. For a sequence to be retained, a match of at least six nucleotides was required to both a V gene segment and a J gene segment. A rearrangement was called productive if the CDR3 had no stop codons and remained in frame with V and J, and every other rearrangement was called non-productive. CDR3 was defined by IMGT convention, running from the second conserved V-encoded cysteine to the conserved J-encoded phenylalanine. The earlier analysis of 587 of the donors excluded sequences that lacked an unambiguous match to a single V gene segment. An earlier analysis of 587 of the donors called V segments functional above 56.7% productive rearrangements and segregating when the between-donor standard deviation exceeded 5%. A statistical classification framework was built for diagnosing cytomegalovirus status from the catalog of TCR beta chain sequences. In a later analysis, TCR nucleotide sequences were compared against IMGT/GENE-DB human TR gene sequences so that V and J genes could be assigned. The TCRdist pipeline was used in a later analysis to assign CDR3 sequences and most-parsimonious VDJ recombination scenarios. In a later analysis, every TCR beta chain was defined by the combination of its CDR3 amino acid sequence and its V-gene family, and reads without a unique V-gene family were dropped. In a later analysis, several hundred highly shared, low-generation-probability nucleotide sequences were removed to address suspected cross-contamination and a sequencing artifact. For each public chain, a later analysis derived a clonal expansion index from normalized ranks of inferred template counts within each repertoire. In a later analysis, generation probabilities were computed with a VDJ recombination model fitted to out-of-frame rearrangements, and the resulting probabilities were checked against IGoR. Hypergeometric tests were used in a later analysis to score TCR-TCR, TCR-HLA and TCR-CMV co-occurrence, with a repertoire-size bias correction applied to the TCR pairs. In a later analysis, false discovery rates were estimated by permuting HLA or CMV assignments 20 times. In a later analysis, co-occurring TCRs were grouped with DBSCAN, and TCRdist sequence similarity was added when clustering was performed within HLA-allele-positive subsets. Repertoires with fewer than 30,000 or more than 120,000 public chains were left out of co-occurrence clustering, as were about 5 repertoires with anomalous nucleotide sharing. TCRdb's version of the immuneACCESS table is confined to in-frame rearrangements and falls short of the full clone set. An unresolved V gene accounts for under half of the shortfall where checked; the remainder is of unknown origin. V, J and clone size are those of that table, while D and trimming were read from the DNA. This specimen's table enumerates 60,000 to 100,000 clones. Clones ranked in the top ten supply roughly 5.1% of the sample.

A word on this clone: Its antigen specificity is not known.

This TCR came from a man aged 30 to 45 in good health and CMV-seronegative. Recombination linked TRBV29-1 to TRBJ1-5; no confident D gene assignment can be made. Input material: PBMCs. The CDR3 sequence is CSVGDRRNQPQHF. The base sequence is TGCAGCGTGGGAGACCGACGCAATCAGCCCCAGCATTTT.